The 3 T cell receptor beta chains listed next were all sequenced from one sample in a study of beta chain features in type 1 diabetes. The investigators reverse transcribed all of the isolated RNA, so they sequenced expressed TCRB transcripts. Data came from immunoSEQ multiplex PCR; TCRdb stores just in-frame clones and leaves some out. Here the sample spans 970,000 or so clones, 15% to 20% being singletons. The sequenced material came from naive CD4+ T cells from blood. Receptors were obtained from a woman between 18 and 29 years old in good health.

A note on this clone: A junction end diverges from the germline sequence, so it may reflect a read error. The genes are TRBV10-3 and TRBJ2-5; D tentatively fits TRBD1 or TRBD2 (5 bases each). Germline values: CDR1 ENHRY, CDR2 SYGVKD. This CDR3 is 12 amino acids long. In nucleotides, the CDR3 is TGTGCCATCGGTGAGGGGTTCGAGACCCAGTACTTC. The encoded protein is CAIGEGFETQYF.

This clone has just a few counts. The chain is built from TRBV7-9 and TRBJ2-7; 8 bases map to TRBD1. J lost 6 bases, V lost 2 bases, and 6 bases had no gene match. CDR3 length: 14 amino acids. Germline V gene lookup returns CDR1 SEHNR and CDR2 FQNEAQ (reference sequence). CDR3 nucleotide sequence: TGTGCCAGCAGCTTATGGGCAGGGGGCGGCGAGCAGTACTTC. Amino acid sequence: CASSLWAGGGEQYF.

In DNA form, the CDR3 reads TGTGCCAGCAGTTACGGCGGAGAGACCCAGTACTTC. It codes for CASSYGGETQYF. The chain recombines TRBV7-2 with TRBJ2-5; D is uncertain. Trimming removed 6 bases from V and 4 bases from J, with 9 bases in between. Per germline, CDR1 SGHTA and CDR2 FQGNSA. This CDR3 spans 12 amino acids.